The sequence of this TCR beta chain was determined in a study of blood T cell repertoires in COVID-19. Turning to the study itself: Acute and convalescent COVID-19 samples came from the United States, Italy and Spain. Sample material is recorded as cDNA or gDNA derived from T cells, B-cell-depleted T cells, or PBMCs.

Germline V gene lookup returns CDR1 SEHNR and CDR2 FQNEAQ (reference sequence). The CDR3 spans 13 residues. Trimming took 5 bases from V and 2 from J, leaving 9 bases between them. Method: immunoSEQ multiplex PCR; TCRdb's copy keeps in-frame clones and lacks some. The sample consists of under 300,000 clones, 80% to 90% of them appearing once. Notes on this clone: The same CDR3 also results from other DNA sequences found in this sample.

The source material was peripheral blood. The chain carries TRBV7-9 and TRBJ1-1; no reliable D call. The clonotype comes from a woman aged 70-85 years with COVID-19, enrolled during active disease. The CDR3: CASSLQENTEAFF. Written as DNA, the CDR3 is TGTGCCAGCAGCCTTCAGGAAAACACTGAAGCTTTCTTT.